This paragraph reports one TCR beta chain. The record originates from a study of blood T cell repertoires in COVID-19. Whole-study context: Sites in the United States, Italy and Spain provided acute and convalescent COVID-19 samples.

In Seattle, patients joined the study during active infection and were tracked longitudinally. Original data processing: For nucleated cells, counts were estimated from reference gene primer amplification. Method: immunoSEQ multiplex PCR; TCRdb's copy keeps in-frame clones and lacks some. The V and J calls and the clone size are those of that table, but D and trimming were determined from the DNA. Found here are about 480,000 clones, roughly 89% of them singletons; the top ten hold around 7.8%. V was clipped by 4 bases and J by 0 bases, with 7 bases between them. CDR3 length: 14 residues. CDR1 and CDR2 (germline): LNHDA, SQIVND (reference sequence).

Sequences were obtained from peripheral blood. This receptor was obtained from a woman in her forties or fifties with COVID-19, enrolled during active disease. This chain links TRBV19 with TRBJ1-5; D is perhaps TRBD1 (5 bases). As DNA, the CDR3 is TGTGCCAGTAGTACAGACAGTAGCAATCAGCCCCAGCATTTT. Its translation is CASSTDSSNQPQHF.